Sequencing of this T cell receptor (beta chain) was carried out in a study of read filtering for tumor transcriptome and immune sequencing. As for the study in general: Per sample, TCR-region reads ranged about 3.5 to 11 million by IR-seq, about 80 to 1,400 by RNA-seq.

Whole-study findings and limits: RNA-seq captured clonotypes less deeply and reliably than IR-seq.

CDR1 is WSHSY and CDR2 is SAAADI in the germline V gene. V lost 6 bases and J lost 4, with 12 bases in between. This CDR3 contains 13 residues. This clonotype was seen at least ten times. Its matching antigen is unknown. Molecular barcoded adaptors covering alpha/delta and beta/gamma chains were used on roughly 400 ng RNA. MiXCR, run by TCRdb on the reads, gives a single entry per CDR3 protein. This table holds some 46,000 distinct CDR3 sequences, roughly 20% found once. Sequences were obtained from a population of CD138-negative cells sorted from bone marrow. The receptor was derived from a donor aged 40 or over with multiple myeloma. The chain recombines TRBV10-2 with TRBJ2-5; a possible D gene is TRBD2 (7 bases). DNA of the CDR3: TGCGCCAGCAGCAGAGGGGGGGGAGAGACCCAGTACTTC. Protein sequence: CASSRGGGETQYF.